This TCR beta chain was found in a study of response to subunit inactivated influenza vaccine. Overall study results and limits: The authors suggested that few new T cells are recruited per seasonal influenza vaccination.

This clonotype was picked up many times. The antigen remains unidentified. Between the trimmed V and J ends, which lost 8 bases and 1 base, there was a span of 6 bases. The germline CDR1 and CDR2 sequences are MNHEY and SVGAGI. The CDR3 contains 12 residues. TCRdb re-called the RT-PCR reads through MiXCR, storing one row per CDR3 protein. This sample has about 610,000 distinct CDR3 sequences, with 14% found just once. The sequence was collected from a man aged 50 to 59 who received an inactivated influenza vaccine. The sample in question was PBMCs from blood, obtained roughly 12 days after vaccination. This chain links TRBV6-5 with TRBJ2-1, with a weak D call TRBD2 (5 bases). The CDR3 nucleotides are TGTGCCAGCGGGAGATCCTACAATGAGCAGTTCTTC. Protein sequence: CASGRSYNEQFF.